This T cell receptor beta chain comes out of a study of OX40 agonist ivuxolimab in advanced cancers. The CDR3 is 14 residues long. Germline CDR1 reads SGHTA; CDR2 reads FQGNSA. Trimming left V 8 bases short and J 8 bases short, with 19 bases between. The data were produced by immunoSEQ multiplex PCR, yet TCRdb's version contains in-frame clones alone and is incomplete. The sample has roughly 56,000 clones, approximately 90% seen once; the top ten hold less than 0.8%. This sequence originates from an adult with an advanced solid tumor such as melanoma, head and neck, liver or kidney cancer. V gene TRBV7-2 combines with J gene TRBJ1-3, with D tentatively TRBD1 (5 bases). Source: CD4+ or CD8+ T cells sorted from blood, taken in a trial of the OX40 agonist ivuxolimab. The CDR3 bases are TGTGCCAGCGGACCGAGGGGATCGGGAGACACCATATATTTT. It is translated as CASGPRGSGDTIYF.